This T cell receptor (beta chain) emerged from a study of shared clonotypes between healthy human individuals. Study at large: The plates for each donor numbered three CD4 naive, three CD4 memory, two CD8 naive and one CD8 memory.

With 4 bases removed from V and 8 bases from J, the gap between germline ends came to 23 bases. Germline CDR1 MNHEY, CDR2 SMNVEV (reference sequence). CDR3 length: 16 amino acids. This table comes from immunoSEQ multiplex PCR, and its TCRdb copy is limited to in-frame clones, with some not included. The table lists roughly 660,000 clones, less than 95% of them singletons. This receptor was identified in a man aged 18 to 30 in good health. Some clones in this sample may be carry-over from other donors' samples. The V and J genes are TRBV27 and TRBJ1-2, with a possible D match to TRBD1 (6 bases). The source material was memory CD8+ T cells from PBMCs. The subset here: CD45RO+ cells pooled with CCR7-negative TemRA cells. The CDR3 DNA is TGTGCCAGCAGTTGGTCGGGGACACCGGGTTTTGAAGGCTACACCTTC. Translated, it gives CASSWSGTPGFEGYTF.